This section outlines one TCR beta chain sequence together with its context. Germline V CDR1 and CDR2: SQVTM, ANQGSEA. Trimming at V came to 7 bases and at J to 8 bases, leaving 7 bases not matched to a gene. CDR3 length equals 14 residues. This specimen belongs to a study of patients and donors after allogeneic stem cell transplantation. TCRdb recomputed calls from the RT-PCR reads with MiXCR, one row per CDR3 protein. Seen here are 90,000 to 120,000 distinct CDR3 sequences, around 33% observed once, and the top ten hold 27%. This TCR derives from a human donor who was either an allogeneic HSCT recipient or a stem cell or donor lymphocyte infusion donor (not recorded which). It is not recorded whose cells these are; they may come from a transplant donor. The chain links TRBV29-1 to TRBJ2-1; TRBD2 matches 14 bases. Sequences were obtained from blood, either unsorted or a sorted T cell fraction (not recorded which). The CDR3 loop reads CSASGLAGEYEQFF. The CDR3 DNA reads TGCAGCGCCTCGGGACTAGCGGGAGAATATGAGCAGTTCTTC.